These T cell receptor beta chains were read from a single sample in a study of blood T cell repertoires in COVID-19. Sequenced by immunoSEQ multiplex PCR; TCRdb stores in-frame clones only, minus some. The sample consists of hundreds of thousands of clones, roughly nine tenths of them appearing once. The sample comprised PBMCs or T cells enriched from blood (not recorded which). The receptors derive from a man younger than 35 who had recovered from COVID-19. Each CDR3 is given with its conserved first and last residue. D genes are given only for firm matches. Size tells how often a clone was seen (once, few, many) or the class of an expanded clone, and some rows leave it out.

V	J	size	D	DNA	CDR3
TRBV14	TRBJ2-7	.	.	TGTGCCAGCAGCCAAGATCGCGGTTACAGGGGACTCTACGAGCAGTACTTC	CASSQDRGYRGLYEQYF
TRBV4-1	TRBJ1-3	.	TRBD1	TGCGCCAGCAGCCAAGGGACAGGGGCTGGAAACACCATATATTTT	CASSQGTGAGNTIYF
TRBV6-1	TRBJ2-6	few	TRBD1	TGTGCCAGCAGTGAAGCAACAGGGGGCCACTCTGGGGCCAACGTCCTGACTTTC	CASSEATGGHSGANVLTF
TRBV7-2	TRBJ2-7	.	TRBD2	TGTGCCAGCAGCTCTACTAGCGGTCCCTTCTACGAGCAGTACTTC	CASSSTSGPFYEQYF
TRBV2	TRBJ2-3	.	.	TGTGCCAGCAGTGAAGGGGGGGCAGATACGCAGTATTTT	CASSEGGADTQYF
TRBV24-1	TRBJ2-3	.	.	TGTGCCACCAGTGACCCCGGGATATTCACAGATACGCAGTATTTT	CATSDPGIFTDTQYF
TRBV13	TRBJ2-1	.	TRBD2	TGTGCCAGCAGCCGAATAGCGGGGGTGTACAATGAGCAGTTCTTC	CASSRIAGVYNEQFF
TRBV7-2	TRBJ1-2	.	.	TGTGCCAGCAGCTTAGGAGCCTCCTATGGCTACACCTTC	CASSLGASYGYTF
TRBV5-1	TRBJ2-1	.	.	TGCGCCAGCAGCTCAAACGGAGACAGATACAATGAGCAGTTCTTC	CASSSNGDRYNEQFF
TRBV29-1	TRBJ1-5	.	.	TGCAGCGTTTTAATAGCTGACCCCAATCAGCCCCAGCATTTT	CSVLIADPNQPQHF
TRBV28	TRBJ1-2	.	TRBD1	TGTGCCAGCAGTTACGACAGGGATGGCTACACCTTC	CASSYDRDGYTF
TRBV6-5	TRBJ2-7	.	TRBD1	TGTGCCAGCAGTTACTCCGGGACAGGGGGCGAGCAGTACTTC	CASSYSGTGGEQYF
TRBV7-9	TRBJ2-7	.	TRBD1	TGTGCCAGCAGCCCCCCGCCCGGGACAGGGGTCAAAAGGGGGGAGCAGTACTTC	CASSPPPGTGVKRGEQYF
TRBV19	TRBJ2-1	.	.	TGTGCCAGTAGTTCTGCCGAGGCAGGGAAGCATGAGCAGTTCTTC	CASSSAEAGKHEQFF
TRBV24-1	TRBJ1-6	.	.	TGTGCCACCAGTGATTCGGTAAGGACAACCGATAATTCACCCCTCCACTTT	CATSDSVRTTDNSPLHF
TRBV7-3	TRBJ2-2	.	TRBD1	TGTGCCAGCAGCGCCTCTGCCTTGGGACAGGGCTGGTGGGAGCTGTTTTTT	CASSASALGQGWWELFF
TRBV10-3	TRBJ1-5	.	.	TGTGCCATCAGTGAGGCAGGTATTCAGAGCAATCAGCCCCAGCATTTT	CAISEAGIQSNQPQHF
TRBV2	TRBJ1-5	once	.	TGTGCCAGCAGCGGGACCGTCGGGGGGACTGTCGATCAGCCCCAGCATTTT	CASSGTVGGTVDQPQHF
TRBV7-3	TRBJ2-7	.	TRBD1	TGTGCCAGCAGCTTCTCAGGGGGCGAAGACGAGCAGTACTTC	CASSFSGGEDEQYF
TRBV19	TRBJ1-4	.	.	TGTGCCAGTAGTATAGCCCTGATCGTCCGTACAAATGAAAAACTGTTTTTT	CASSIALIVRTNEKLFF
TRBV27	TRBJ1-3	.	TRBD1	TGTGCCAGCACCTCACCAGGGACAGAAGACTCTGGAAACACCATATATTTT	CASTSPGTEDSGNTIYF
TRBV2	TRBJ1-2	once	.	TGTGCCAGCAGTGACAGGGTAACCTACACCTTC	CASSDRVTYTF
TRBV11-2	TRBJ1-2	.	.	TGTGCCAGCAGCTTAGTCCAGGCCGGCTACACCTTC	CASSLVQAGYTF
TRBV27	TRBJ2-7	.	TRBD1	TGTGCCAGCAGTTTGGGGGACAGGGGCTACGAGCAGTACTTC	CASSLGDRGYEQYF
TRBV7-9	TRBJ1-6	.	TRBD1	TGTGCCAGCAGCCAGGGACAGACGCCACCCCTCCACTTT	CASSQGQTPPLHF
TRBV25-1	TRBJ2-7	.	.	TGTGCCAGCAGGAGCCGCGGGGAGCAGTACTTC	CASRSRGEQYF
TRBV29-1	TRBJ2-3	.	TRBD1	TGCAGCGTTGATTATAGACAGGGTGCTTTCGCAGATACGCAGTATTTT	CSVDYRQGAFADTQYF
TRBV5-1	TRBJ2-1	.	.	TGCGCCAGCGGGGGCCTGGGGGATGAGCAGTTCTTC	CASGGLGDEQFF
TRBV21-1	TRBJ2-7	once	.	TGTGCCAGCACGCAAGGGACAGGGAAGTACGAGCAGTACTTC	CASTQGTGKYEQYF
TRBV28	TRBJ2-7	.	.	TGTGCCAGCAGGTATCGGGGACATACTTCTTACGAGCAGTACTTC	CASRYRGHTSYEQYF
TRBV4-2	TRBJ2-3	.	.	TGTGCCAGCAGCCCAGAAGAGGGCAGACCTAGCACAGATACGCAGTATTTT	CASSPEEGRPSTDTQYF
TRBV7-9	TRBJ1-2	.	.	TGTGCCAGCAGCCAAGTCCCAATAATAGACAGGAGCTACACCTTC	CASSQVPIIDRSYTF
TRBV12-3/TRBV12-4	TRBJ1-4	.	.	TGTGCCAGCAGCCTGACAGGATGGGAAAAACTGTTTTTT	CASSLTGWEKLFF
TRBV6-5	TRBJ1-2	.	TRBD1	TGTGCCAGCAGGACAGGGGAAGGAGATGGCTACACCTTC	CASRTGEGDGYTF
TRBV29-1	TRBJ2-7	.	.	TGCAGCGTTGAAGATTCAGGGAGGGAGCAGTACTTC	CSVEDSGREQYF
TRBV6-5	TRBJ2-7	.	TRBD2	TGTGCCAGCAGTTACCCTCTAGCGGGCCTCTACGAGCAGTACTTC	CASSYPLAGLYEQYF
TRBV5-1	TRBJ1-3	.	TRBD1	TGCGCCAGCAGCCTAGGACAGGGGGCTGGTGGAAACACCATATATTTT	CASSLGQGAGGNTIYF
TRBV7-3	TRBJ2-5	.	.	TGTGCCAGCAGCCCTAAGGGGGGGGTGGTTGGCCATAAGGGGAAAGAGACCCAGTACTTC	CASSPKGGVVGHKGKETQYF
TRBV7-3	TRBJ2-3	.	.	TGTGCCAGCAGCTTACAAGGAGGGGCGGTAGATACGCAGTATTTT	CASSLQGGAVDTQYF
TRBV27	TRBJ1-1	.	.	TGTGCCAGCAGCCCAGGGGAGGGGAACACTGAAGCTTTCTTT	CASSPGEGNTEAFF
TRBV2	TRBJ1-1	.	.	TGTGCCAGCAGTGACGCAGGGCATAAGGCTGAAGCTTTCTTT	CASSDAGHKAEAFF
TRBV5-5	TRBJ2-3	.	TRBD1	TGTGCCAGCAGCTATGGACAGGTTAGACTTAGCACAGATACGCAGTATTTT	CASSYGQVRLSTDTQYF
TRBV7-2	TRBJ2-7	.	TRBD2	TGTGCCAGCAGCTTAAAAGCGGGAGCACACGAGCAGTACTTC	CASSLKAGAHEQYF
TRBV28	TRBJ1-2	.	.	TGTGCCAGCAGTTTGGTTAACGGTTATAACTATGGCTACACCTTC	CASSLVNGYNYGYTF
TRBV27	TRBJ2-7	.	TRBD1	TGTGCCAGCAGTTTTGAAGGGGGCAAGCAGTACTTC	CASSFEGGKQYF
TRBV6-4	TRBJ2-5	.	TRBD1	TGTGCCAGCAGGGGACAGGGCAATCGGACCCAGTACTTC	CASRGQGNRTQYF